This T cell receptor (beta chain) came from a study of early T cells in non-severe SARS-CoV-2 infection. Study observations and caveats: Database matching using VDJdb favored anti-spike CD8 responses, with private and CD4 specificities left missing.

After removal of 7 bases from V and 5 bases from J, the junction contained 12 bases not matched to a gene. CDR3 size: 14 residues. The germline CDR1 and CDR2 sequences are SQVTM and ANQGSEA. Each CDR3 protein gets one entry after TCRdb re-called the 5' RACE reads with MiXCR. The table records approximately 47,000 distinct CDR3 sequences, 6.2% of them present only once. A word on this clonotype: Its antigen remains unidentified.

The TCR was taken from an adult who was a healthcare worker with PCR-confirmed SARS-CoV-2 infection or an uninfected control (not recorded which). V is TRBV29-1 and J is TRBJ2-7; 9 bases match TRBD1. The sequences come from whole blood, collected at baseline. DNA for the CDR3: TGCAGCGCTAAAGGGGGGGACAGGGCCCACGAGCAGTACTTC. It is translated as CSAKGGDRAHEQYF.